The 23 T cell receptor beta chains listed next were all sequenced from one sample in a study of blood T cell repertoires in COVID-19. Clones were sequenced by immunoSEQ multiplex PCR, and TCRdb holds only the in-frame ones, with some missing. The sample shows under 130,000 clones, around 90% of them seen only once. The sequenced sample consisted of peripheral blood. These receptors all stem from a middle-aged man in a cohort sampled during active COVID-19.

The gene calls are TRBV5-4 and TRBJ2-3, with 8 bases matching TRBD1. Germline V gene lookup returns CDR1 SGHNT and CDR2 YYREEE (reference sequence). CDR3 length equals 17 residues. The junction had 11 bases not matched to a gene; V was cut back by 4 bases and J by 1 base. The CDR3 coding sequence is TGTGCCAGCAGCGTACCCCGCCCGGGACAGGGCACAGATACGCAGTATTTT. Translation gives CASSVPRPGQGTDTQYF. Complete variable domain (other parts from reference TRBV5-4 and TRBJ2-3): ETGVTQSPTHLIKTRGQQVTLRCSSQSGHNTVSWYQQALGQGPQFIFQYYREEENGRGNFPPRFSGLQFPNYSSELNVNALELDDSALYLCASSVPRPGQGTDTQYFGPGTRLTVL.

This chain joins TRBV7-9 and TRBJ1-2, with a tentative D call TRBD1 (5 bases). The V and J ends lost 1 base and 6 bases respectively, with 12 bases between them. Germline assignment: CDR1 SEHNR and CDR2 FQNEAQ (reference sequence). CDR3 length equals 14 residues. Written as DNA, the CDR3 is TGTGCCAGCAGCTTAGGCGGGGGGAGGGATGGCTACACCTTC. It yields the protein CASSLGGGRDGYTF.

The chain's CDR3 is CASNKRGFTDTQYF. The CDR3 nucleotides read TGTGCCAGCAATAAGCGGGGCTTCACAGATACGCAGTATTTT. This chain connects TRBV27 to TRBJ2-3, with 7 bases matching TRBD2. CDR3 length equals 14 residues. J lost 2 bases, V lost 7 bases, and 6 bases had no gene match. The germline V gene encodes CDR1 MNHEY and CDR2 SMNVEV (reference sequence).

This sequence joins TRBV5-1 and TRBJ1-1; 8 bases are shared with TRBD1. The V segment lost 0 bases and the J segment 3 bases; nucleotides outside the gene matches: 4. Germline V gene sequence: CDR1 SGHRS, CDR2 YFSETQ. The CDR3 spans 15 residues. The CDR3, as DNA: TGCGCCAGCAGCTTGGAAACAGGGGGTGACACTGAAGCTTTCTTT. Translation: CASSLETGGDTEAFF.

The chain carries TRBV7-9 and TRBJ1-1; weak D call: TRBD1 (6 bases). This CDR3 contains 16 residues. Per the germline V gene, CDR1 is SEHNR and CDR2 is FQNEAQ (reference sequence). V lost 6 bases and J lost 5, with 22 bases in between. CDR3 bases: TGTGCCAGCAGTCCCGGGACAAGCCTTCCAAGGACTGAAGCTTTCTTT. As protein: CASSPGTSLPRTEAFF.

The V and J genes are TRBV28 and TRBJ1-2; no firm D call. V was cut by 8 bases and J by 7 bases, with 20 bases left in between. CDR1 MDHEN and CDR2 SYDVKM come from the germline V gene. The CDR3 totals 14 residues. The CDR3 sequence: CASSLPRFDSGYTF. CDR3 DNA sequence: TGTGCCAGCTCCCTCCCGAGGTTCGATTCTGGCTACACCTTC.

The J gene is TRBJ1-2, the V gene TRBV3-1 (or the pseudogene TRBV3-2); D gene uncertain. V was clipped by 1 base and J by 1 base, with 10 bases between them. Germline V lookup: CDR1 LGHDT, CDR2 YNNKEL (reference sequence). This CDR3 has 15 amino acids. CDR3 region: CASSQGGISNYGYTF. CDR3 bases: TGTGCCAGCAGCCAAGGAGGTATTAGTAACTATGGCTACACCTTC.

The genes are TRBV19 and TRBJ1-1; 10 nucleotides line up with TRBD1. Germline V lookup: CDR1 LNHDA, CDR2 SQIVND (reference sequence). Unmatched junction bases numbered 8, after V lost 5 bases and J lost 2 bases. CDR3 length equals 16 residues. CDR3 in amino acids: CASSEGQGIRNTEAFF. The CDR3 DNA sequence: TGTGCCAGTAGTGAGGGACAGGGGATCCGAAACACTGAAGCTTTCTTT.

The chain joins TRBV23-1 to TRBJ1-1; 9 bases match TRBD1. TRBV23-1 is classed as an ORF, of uncertain function. Germline trimming cut 1 base from V and 5 bases from J; bases unmatched to any gene: 8. This CDR3 comprises 16 residues. Here the CDR3 reads CASSQCRQGDFTEAFF. The CDR3 coding sequence is TGCGCCAGCAGTCAATGTAGACAGGGGGATTTTACTGAAGCTTTCTTT.

The chain has TRBV7-9 and TRBJ1-1; 10 nucleotides agree with TRBD1. The CDR3 extends over 16 amino acids. CDR1 and CDR2 from the germline V gene are SEHNR and FQNEAQ (reference sequence). V dropped 4 bases and J dropped 1; count of bases not matched to a gene: 6. This CDR3 is CASSSRTGGWNTEAFF. CDR3 DNA: TGTGCCAGCAGCTCACGGACAGGGGGTTGGAACACTGAAGCTTTCTTT.

The V and J genes are TRBV5-1 and TRBJ2-2, with TRBD1 identical over 10 bases. This CDR3 has 14 residues. The V gene end was trimmed by 4 bases and the J gene end by 6 bases; junction bases not matched to a gene: 3. The V gene's germline CDR1 is SGHRS and CDR2 YFSETQ. The CDR3 DNA is TGCGCCAGCAGCCCGGGACAGGGGTCCGGGGAGCTGTTTTTT. Translated, it gives CASSPGQGSGELFF.

The genes are TRBV5-4 and TRBJ2-2, with 8 bases matching TRBD1. From germline, CDR1 is SGHNT and CDR2 YYREEE (reference sequence). After removal of 0 bases from V and 0 bases from J, the junction contained 4 bases not matched to a gene. The CDR3 totals 17 residues. CDR3: CASSLGTGRANTGELFF. CDR3 nucleotide sequence: TGTGCCAGCAGCTTGGGGACAGGGAGAGCGAACACCGGGGAGCTGTTTTTT.

The V and J genes are TRBV10-3 and TRBJ2-3; D might be TRBD1 (5 bases). The CDR3 is 14 amino acids. Germline V gene sequence: CDR1 ENHRY, CDR2 SYGVKD. V lost 8 bases and J 5 bases, leaving 17 bases between the germline ends. The CDR3 DNA is TGTGCCATCGCGGTGGGGCGGCAGGTAGATACGCAGTATTTT. Translated: CAIAVGRQVDTQYF.

The chain joins TRBV11-2 to TRBJ2-3, with TRBD2 identical over 10 bases. CDR1 and CDR2 from the germline V gene are SGHAT and FQNNGV. The CDR3 consists of 19 residues. The trim removed 1 base at V and 4 bases at J, leaving 14 bases unmatched. The CDR3 sequence: CASSLVSELAGSGADTQYF. Written as DNA, the CDR3 is TGTGCCAGCAGCTTAGTTTCAGAACTAGCGGGGTCTGGCGCAGATACGCAGTATTTT.

The chain links TRBV4-1 to TRBJ2-5; D call uncertain. With 2 bases removed from V and 4 bases from J, the gap between germline ends came to 8 bases. CDR3 size: 13 residues. Germline CDR1 is MGHRA and CDR2 is YSYEKL. CDR3 amino acids: CASSQWRGETQYF. CDR3 nucleotides: TGCGCCAGCAGCCAATGGCGCGGAGAGACCCAGTACTTC.

This chain links TRBV6-5 with TRBJ2-1, with TRBD1 matching over 8 bases. J gave up 6 bases and V 6 bases, and 10 bases lay outside the gene matches. The CDR3 consists of 15 residues. Germline V CDR1 and CDR2: MNHEY, SVGAGI. CDR3 coding DNA: TGTGCCAGCAGCTACCGACAGGGGTCGGGCAATGAGCAGTTCTTC. It encodes CASSYRQGSGNEQFF.

The chain links TRBV4-2 to TRBJ2-2; 9 bases are a match to TRBD2. The CDR3 loop spans 16 amino acids. Germline V lookup: CDR1 LGHNA, CDR2 YNFKEQ. V was pared by 0 bases and J by 7 bases, with 6 bases of the junction left unmatched. The CDR3 here is CASSQDGAGGNGELFF. Written as DNA, the CDR3 is TGTGCCAGCAGCCAAGATGGCGCGGGGGGGAACGGGGAGCTGTTTTTT.

The chain links TRBV27 to TRBJ2-1; 7 nucleotides agree with TRBD1. V shed 8 bases and J 14 bases; nucleotides not matched to a gene: 9. Germline values: CDR1 MNHEY, CDR2 SMNVEV (reference sequence). CDR3 size: 11 residues. Here the CDR3 DNA reads TGTGCCAGCTCATCTGCCGGGACAGAGTTCTTC. Translation: CASSSAGTEFF.

This chain connects TRBV9 to TRBJ2-3; 9 bases agree with TRBD2. The CDR3 is made up of 14 amino acids. The germline CDR1 and CDR2 sequences are SGDLS and YYNGEE. The ends lost 1 base at V and 5 bases at J; junction bases unmatched: 2. Written as DNA, the CDR3 is TGTGCCAGCAGCGTACTAGCGGGGAAAGATACGCAGTATTTT. Translation: CASSVLAGKDTQYF.

This chain links TRBV6-4 with TRBJ1-1; D is unclear. The CDR3 spans 13 residues. Germline CDR1 MRHNA, CDR2 SNTAGT. V lost 6 bases and J lost 0, with 8 bases in between. The CDR3 sequence is CASRGGLNTEAFF. For the CDR3, the DNA is TGTGCCAGCAGGGGAGGACTGAACACTGAAGCTTTCTTT.

The rearrangement joins TRBV7-2 to TRBJ2-7, with 12 positions matching TRBD1. CDR1 SGHTA and CDR2 FQGNSA come from the germline V gene. V was clipped by 4 bases and J by 6 bases; unmatched bases: 4. This CDR3 is 14 amino acids long. This CDR3 is CASSSGTGGIEQYF. CDR3 in DNA: TGTGCCAGCAGCTCCGGGACAGGGGGCATCGAGCAGTACTTC.

CDR3 protein: CASSLVQEWSPLHF. The CDR3 DNA reads TGTGCCAGCAGTTTGGTACAGGAATGGTCACCCCTCCACTTT. The chain joins TRBV28 to TRBJ1-6; D may be TRBD1 (5 bases). From germline, CDR1 is MDHEN and CDR2 SYDVKM. There are 14 residues in the CDR3. The V gene lost 3 bases and the J gene lost 10 bases, with 13 bases spanning the gap.

The chain combines TRBV6-2 or TRBV6-3 with TRBJ2-7; D might be TRBD1 (6 bases). CDR3 length: 16 amino acids. Germline V lookup: CDR1 MNHEY, CDR2 SVGEGT. The V end lost 1 base, the J end lost 3 bases, and 16 bases lay between the germline ends. The CDR3 sequence: CASSYYSGQGSYEQYF. The CDR3, as DNA: TGTGCCAGCAGTTACTATTCAGGGCAGGGGAGCTACGAGCAGTACTTC.